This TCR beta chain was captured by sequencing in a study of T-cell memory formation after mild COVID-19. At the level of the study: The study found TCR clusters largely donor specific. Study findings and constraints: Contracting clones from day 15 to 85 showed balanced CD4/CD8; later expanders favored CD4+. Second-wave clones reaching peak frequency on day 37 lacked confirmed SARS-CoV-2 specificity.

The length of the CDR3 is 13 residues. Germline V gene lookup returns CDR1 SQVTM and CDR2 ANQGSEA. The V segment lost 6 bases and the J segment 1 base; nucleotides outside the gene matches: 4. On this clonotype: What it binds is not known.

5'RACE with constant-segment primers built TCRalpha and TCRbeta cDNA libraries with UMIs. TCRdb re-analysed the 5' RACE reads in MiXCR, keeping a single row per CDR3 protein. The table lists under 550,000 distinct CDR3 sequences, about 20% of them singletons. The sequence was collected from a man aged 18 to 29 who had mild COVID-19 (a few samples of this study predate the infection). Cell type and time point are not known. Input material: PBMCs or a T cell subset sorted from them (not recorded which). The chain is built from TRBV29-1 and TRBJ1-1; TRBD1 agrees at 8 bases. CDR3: CSVSTGANTEAFF. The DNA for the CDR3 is TGCAGCGTCTCGACAGGGGCGAACACTGAAGCTTTCTTT.